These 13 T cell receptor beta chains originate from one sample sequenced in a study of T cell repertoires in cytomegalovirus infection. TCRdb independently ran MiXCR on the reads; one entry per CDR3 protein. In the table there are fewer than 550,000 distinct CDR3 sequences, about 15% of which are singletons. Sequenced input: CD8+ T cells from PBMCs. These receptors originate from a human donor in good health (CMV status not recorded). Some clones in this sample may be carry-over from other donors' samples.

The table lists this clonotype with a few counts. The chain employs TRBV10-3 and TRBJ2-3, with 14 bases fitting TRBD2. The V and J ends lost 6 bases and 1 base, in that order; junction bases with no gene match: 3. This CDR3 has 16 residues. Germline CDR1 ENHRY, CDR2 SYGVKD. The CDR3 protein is CAIRGTSGSGTDTQYF. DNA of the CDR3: TGTGCCATCAGGGGGACTAGCGGGAGCGGCACAGATACGCAGTATTTT.

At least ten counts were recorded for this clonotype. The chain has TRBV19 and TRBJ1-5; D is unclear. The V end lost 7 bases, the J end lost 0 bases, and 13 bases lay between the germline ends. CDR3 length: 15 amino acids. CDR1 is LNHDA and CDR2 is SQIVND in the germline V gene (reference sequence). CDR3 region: CASTPYLSSNQPQHF. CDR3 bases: TGTGCCAGTACCCCTTACCTTTCTAGCAATCAGCCCCAGCATTTT.

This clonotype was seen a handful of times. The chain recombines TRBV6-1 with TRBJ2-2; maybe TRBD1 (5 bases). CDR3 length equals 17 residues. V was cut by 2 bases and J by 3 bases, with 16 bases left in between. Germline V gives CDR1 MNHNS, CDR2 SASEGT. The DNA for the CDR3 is TGTGCCAGCAGTGAATTAAAGACAGATCCTTACACCGGGGAGCTGTTTTTT. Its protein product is CASSELKTDPYTGELFF.

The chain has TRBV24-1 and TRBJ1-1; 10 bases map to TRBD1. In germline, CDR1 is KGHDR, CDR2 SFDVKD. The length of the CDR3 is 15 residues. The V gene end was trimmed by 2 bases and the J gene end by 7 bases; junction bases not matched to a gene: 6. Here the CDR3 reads CATSDSGTGEYEAFF. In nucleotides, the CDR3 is TGTGCCACCAGTGATTCCGGGACAGGGGAATATGAAGCTTTCTTT.

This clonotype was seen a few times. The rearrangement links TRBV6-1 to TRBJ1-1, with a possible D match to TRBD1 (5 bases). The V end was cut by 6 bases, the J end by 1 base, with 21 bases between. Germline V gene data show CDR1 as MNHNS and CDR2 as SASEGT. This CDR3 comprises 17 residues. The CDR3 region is CASRGTWEAGRNTEAFF. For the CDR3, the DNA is TGTGCCAGCAGGGGGACGTGGGAGGCCGGTAGGAACACTGAAGCTTTCTTT.

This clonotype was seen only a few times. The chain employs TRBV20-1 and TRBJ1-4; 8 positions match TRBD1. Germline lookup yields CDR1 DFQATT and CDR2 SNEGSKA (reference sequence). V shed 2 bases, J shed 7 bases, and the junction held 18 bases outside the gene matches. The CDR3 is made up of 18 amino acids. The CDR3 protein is CSARIPLMDREHVEKLFF. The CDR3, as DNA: TGCAGTGCTAGAATACCCCTAATGGACAGGGAACACGTTGAAAAACTGTTTTTT.

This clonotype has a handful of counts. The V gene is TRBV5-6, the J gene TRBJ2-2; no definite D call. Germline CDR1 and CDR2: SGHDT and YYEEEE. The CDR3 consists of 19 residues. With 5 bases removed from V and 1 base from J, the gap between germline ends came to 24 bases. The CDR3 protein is CASRSYGPDTRKNTGELFF. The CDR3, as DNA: TGTGCCAGCAGGTCTTATGGTCCCGACACCCGGAAGAACACCGGGGAGCTGTTTTTT.

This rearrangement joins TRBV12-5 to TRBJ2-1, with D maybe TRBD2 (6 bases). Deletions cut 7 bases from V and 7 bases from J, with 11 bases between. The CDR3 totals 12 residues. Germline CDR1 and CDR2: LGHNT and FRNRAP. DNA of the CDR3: TGTGCTAGTGCCGAGCGGGTAAATGAGCAGTTCTTC. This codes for CASAERVNEQFF.

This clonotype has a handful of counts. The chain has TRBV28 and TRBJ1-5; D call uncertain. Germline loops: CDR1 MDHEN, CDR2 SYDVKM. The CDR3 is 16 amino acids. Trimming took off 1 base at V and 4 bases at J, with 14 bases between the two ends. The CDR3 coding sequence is TGTGCCAGCAGTTTATCCCAAGGGTTGGGGAATCAGCCCCAGCATTTT. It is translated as CASSLSQGLGNQPQHF.

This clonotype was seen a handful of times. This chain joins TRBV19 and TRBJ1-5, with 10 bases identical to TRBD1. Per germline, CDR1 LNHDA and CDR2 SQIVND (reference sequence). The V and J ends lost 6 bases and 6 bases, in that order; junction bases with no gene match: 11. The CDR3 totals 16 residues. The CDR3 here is CASRGAMTGGGQPQHF. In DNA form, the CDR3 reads TGTGCCAGTAGAGGGGCCATGACAGGGGGCGGTCAGCCCCAGCATTTT.

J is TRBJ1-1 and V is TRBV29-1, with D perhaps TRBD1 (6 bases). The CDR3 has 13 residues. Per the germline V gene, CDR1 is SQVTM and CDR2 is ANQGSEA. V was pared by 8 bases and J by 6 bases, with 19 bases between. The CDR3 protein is CSQLGGGGPEAFF. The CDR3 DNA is TGCAGCCAGCTTGGGGGTGGGGGGCCTGAAGCTTTCTTT.

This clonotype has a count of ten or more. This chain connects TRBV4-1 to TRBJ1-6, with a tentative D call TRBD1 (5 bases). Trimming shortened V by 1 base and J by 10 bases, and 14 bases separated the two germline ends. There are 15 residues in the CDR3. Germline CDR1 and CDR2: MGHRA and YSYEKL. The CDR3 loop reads CASSQGKGRQSPLHF. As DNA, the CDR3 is TGCGCCAGCAGCCAAGGGAAGGGGCGGCAGTCACCCCTCCACTTT.

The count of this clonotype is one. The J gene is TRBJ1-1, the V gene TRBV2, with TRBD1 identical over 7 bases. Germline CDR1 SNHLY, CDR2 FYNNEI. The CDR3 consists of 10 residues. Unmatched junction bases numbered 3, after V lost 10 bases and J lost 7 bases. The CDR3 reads CATRQGEAFF. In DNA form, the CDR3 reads TGTGCCACGAGACAGGGTGAAGCTTTCTTT.